The clone carrying this T cell receptor (beta chain) has only one observation. Its antigen is unidentified. Germline V lookup: CDR1 MDHEN, CDR2 SYDVKM. The CDR3 has 14 amino acids. J lost 6 bases, V lost 6 bases, and 7 bases had no gene match. These data come from a study of OX40 agonist ivuxolimab in advanced cancers. About the study: Hepatocellular carcinoma, melanoma, renal cell or head and neck cancer was diagnosed in the dose-escalation patients.

General study results and limits: CD8+ T cells (on average) carried more expanded clones than CD4+ T cells.

Libraries were prepared by immunoSEQ multiplex PCR; TCRdb keeps only in-frame clonotypes and omits some of them. The repertoire has some 90,000 clones, about 89% of them found once; the top ten carry under 2%. The material was CD4+ or CD8+ T cells sorted from blood, obtained in a trial of the OX40 agonist ivuxolimab. The receptor comes from an adult with an advanced solid tumor such as melanoma, head and neck, liver or kidney cancer. The chain joins TRBV28 to TRBJ1-1, with 10 bases aligning to TRBD1. The CDR3 sequence is CASSQGQGPAEAFF. CDR3 sequence (DNA): TGTGCCAGCAGCCAGGGACAGGGGCCGGCTGAAGCTTTCTTT. The whole variable domain, filled in from reference TRBV28 and TRBJ1-1, reads DVKVTQSSRYLVKRTGEKVFLECVQDMDHENMFWYRQDPGLGLRLIYFSYDVKMKEKGDIPEGYSVSREKKERFSLILESASTNQTSMYLCASSQGQGPAEAFFGQGTRLTVV.